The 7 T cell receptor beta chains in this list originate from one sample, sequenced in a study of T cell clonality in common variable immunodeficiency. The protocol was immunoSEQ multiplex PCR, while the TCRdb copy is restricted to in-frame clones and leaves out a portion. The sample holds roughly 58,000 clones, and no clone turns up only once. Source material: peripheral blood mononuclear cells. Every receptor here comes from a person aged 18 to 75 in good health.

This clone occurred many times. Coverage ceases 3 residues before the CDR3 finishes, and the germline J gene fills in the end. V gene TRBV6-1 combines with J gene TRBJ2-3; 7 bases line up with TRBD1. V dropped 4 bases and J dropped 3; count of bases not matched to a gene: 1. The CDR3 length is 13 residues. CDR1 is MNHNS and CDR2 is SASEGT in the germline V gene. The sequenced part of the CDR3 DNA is TGTGCCAGCAGTGTACAGGGGACAGATACG. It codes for CASSVQGTDT. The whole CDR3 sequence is CASSVQGTDTQYF.

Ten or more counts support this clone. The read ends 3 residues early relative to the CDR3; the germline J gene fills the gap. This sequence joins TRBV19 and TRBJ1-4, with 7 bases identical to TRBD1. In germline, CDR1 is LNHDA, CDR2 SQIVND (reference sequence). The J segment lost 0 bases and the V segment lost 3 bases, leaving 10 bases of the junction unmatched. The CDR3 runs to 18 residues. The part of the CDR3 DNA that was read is TGTGCCAGTAGTATCGGGACAGAGCCTTCCCCAACTAATGAAAAA. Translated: CASSIGTEPSPTNEK. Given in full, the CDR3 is CASSIGTEPSPTNEKLFF. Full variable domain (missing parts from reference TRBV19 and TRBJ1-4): DGGITQSPKYLFRKEGQNVTLSCEQNLNHDAMYWYRQDPGQGLRLIYYSQIVNDFQKGDIAEGYSVSREKKESFPLTVTSAQKNPTAFYLCASSIGTEPSPTNEKLFFGSGTQLSVL.

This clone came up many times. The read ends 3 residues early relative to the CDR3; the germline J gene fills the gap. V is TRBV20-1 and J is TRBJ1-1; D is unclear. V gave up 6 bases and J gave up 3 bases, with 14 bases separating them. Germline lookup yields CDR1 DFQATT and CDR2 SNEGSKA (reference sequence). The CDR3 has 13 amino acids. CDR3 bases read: TGCAGTGCAGGAGGGATAGCGGACACTGAA. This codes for CSAGGIADTE. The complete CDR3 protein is CSAGGIADTEAFF.

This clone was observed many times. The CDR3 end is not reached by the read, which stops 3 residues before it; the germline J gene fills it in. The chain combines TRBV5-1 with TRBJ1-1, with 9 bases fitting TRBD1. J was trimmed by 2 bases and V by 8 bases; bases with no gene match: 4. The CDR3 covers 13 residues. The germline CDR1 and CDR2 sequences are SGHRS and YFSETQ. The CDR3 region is CASSTGGNTEAFF. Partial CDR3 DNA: TGCGCCAGTTCGACAGGGGGAAACACTGAA.

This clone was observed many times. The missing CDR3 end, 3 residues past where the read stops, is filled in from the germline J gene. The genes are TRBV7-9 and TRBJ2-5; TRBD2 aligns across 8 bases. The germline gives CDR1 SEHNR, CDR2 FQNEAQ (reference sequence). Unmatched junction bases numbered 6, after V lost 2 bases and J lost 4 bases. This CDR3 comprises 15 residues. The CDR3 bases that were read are TGTGCCAGCAGCTTACCAAGGACTAGCCGAGAGACC. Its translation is CASSLPRTSRET. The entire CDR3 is CASSLPRTSRETQYF.

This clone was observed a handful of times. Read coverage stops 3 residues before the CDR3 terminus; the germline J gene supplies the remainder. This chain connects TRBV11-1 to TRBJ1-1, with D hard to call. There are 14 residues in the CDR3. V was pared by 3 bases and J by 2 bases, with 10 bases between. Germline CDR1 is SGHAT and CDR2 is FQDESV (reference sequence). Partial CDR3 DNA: TGTGCCAGCAGCTTTGGCACTATCAACACTGAA. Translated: CASSFGTINTE. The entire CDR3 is CASSFGTINTEAFF.

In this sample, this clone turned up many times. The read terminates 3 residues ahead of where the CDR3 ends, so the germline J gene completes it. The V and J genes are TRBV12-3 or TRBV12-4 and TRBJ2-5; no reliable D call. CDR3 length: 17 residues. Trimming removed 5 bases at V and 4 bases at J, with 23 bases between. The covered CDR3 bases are TGTGCCAGCAGTCCCGACTCGAGGAGCAGAAAACTAGAGACC. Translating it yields CASSPDSRSRKLET. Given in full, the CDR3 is CASSPDSRSRKLETQYF.